The 29 T cell receptor beta chains in this list originate from one sample, sequenced in a study of radiation and T cells in renal cell carcinoma. The assay was immunoSEQ multiplex PCR, and TCRdb's table has in-frame clones only and misses some. Of more than 75,000 clones listed, approximately 83% were seen once; the top ten hold 20% to 25%. As to time point: blood 2 weeks post-SBRT. Sample treatment: 15 Gy SBRT to primary tumor, nephrectomy 4 weeks later. The sample in question was blood, obtained from a patient whose treatment included radiotherapy and nephrectomy. Receptors originate from a woman aged 45-65 years with renal cell carcinoma.

The chain combines TRBV5-1 with TRBJ2-1; TRBD2 is a possible D gene (6 bases). V shed 4 bases and J shed 5 bases, with 13 bases lying between them. The germline gives CDR1 SGHRS, CDR2 YFSETQ. The CDR3 runs to 14 residues. The CDR3 reads CASSLRESHNEQFF. The DNA of the CDR3 is TGCGCCAGCAGCCTGCGGGAATCGCACAATGAGCAGTTCTTC.

This clone was observed a handful of times. V and J are TRBV19 and TRBJ1-1; D may be TRBD1 (5 bases). Germline V gives CDR1 LNHDA, CDR2 SQIVND (reference sequence). This CDR3 has 15 amino acids. Trimming shortened V by 4 bases and J by 10 bases, and 22 bases separated the two germline ends. This chain's CDR3 is CASSTLGDPVEGAFF. CDR3 in DNA: TGTGCCAGTAGTACACTAGGGGACCCAGTTGAGGGAGCTTTCTTT.

The chain couples TRBV10-3 to TRBJ2-5; D is unclear. Germline CDR1 is ENHRY and CDR2 is SYGVKD. Between the trimmed V and J ends, which lost 2 bases and 2 bases, there was a span of 6 bases. CDR3 length: 13 amino acids. CDR3: CAISEGLQETQYF. The CDR3 DNA is TGTGCCATCAGTGAGGGTCTTCAAGAGACCCAGTACTTC.

V is TRBV19 and J is TRBJ2-2; the D call may be TRBD1 or TRBD2 (6 bases each). V was cut by 0 bases and J by 1 base, with 24 bases left in between. CDR1 LNHDA and CDR2 SQIVND come from the germline V gene (reference sequence). The CDR3 sequence is 21 residues long. CDR3 in amino acids: CASSIDRRTARFSGNTGELFF. The CDR3 bases are TGTGCCAGTAGTATAGATCGGCGGACAGCACGGTTTAGCGGGAACACCGGGGAGCTGTTTTTT.

The chain couples TRBV28 to TRBJ2-7; no clear D gene. Germline-derived CDR1 and CDR2 are MDHEN and SYDVKM. The ends were cut back, 3 bases at V and 7 bases at J, with 7 bases in the middle. The CDR3 consists of 11 residues. CDR3 protein: CASSFLEEQYF. CDR3 in DNA: TGTGCCAGCAGTTTCCTCGAGGAGCAGTACTTC.

The genes are TRBV7-6 and TRBJ2-7; TRBD2 matches at 10 bases. Per germline, CDR1 SGHVS and CDR2 FNYEAQ. With 2 bases clipped from V and 3 bases from J, the junction kept 13 bases outside the gene matches. The CDR3 is 18 amino acids. In DNA, the CDR3 is TGTGCCAGCAGCTTAACACTAGCGGGAAATGGTTATGGCTACGAGCAGTACTTC. Its translation is CASSLTLAGNGYGYEQYF.

A single count supports this clone. The chain combines TRBV19 with TRBJ2-7, with D perhaps matching TRBD2 (5 bases). The CDR3 loop spans 14 amino acids. CDR1 LNHDA and CDR2 SQIVND come from the germline V gene (reference sequence). V was trimmed by 2 bases and J by 1 base, leaving 9 bases between them. Here the CDR3 reads CASSIPGISYEQYF. CDR3 coding DNA: TGTGCCAGTAGTATACCCGGGATTTCCTACGAGCAGTACTTC.

The chain employs TRBV14 and TRBJ2-3; D is unresolved. The length of the CDR3 is 15 residues. The V end lost 0 bases, the J end lost 2 bases, and 9 bases lay between the germline ends. Germline assignment: CDR1 SGHDN and CDR2 FVKESK. CDR3 sequence reads: CASSQDRYLTDTQYF. CDR3 sequence (DNA): TGTGCCAGCAGCCAAGATCGGTATCTCACAGATACGCAGTATTTT.

This chain joins TRBV7-2 and TRBJ1-2; D is undetermined. The germline V gene has CDR1 SGHTA and CDR2 FQGNSA. The CDR3 consists of 15 residues. The V gene lost 1 base and the J gene lost 6 bases, with 15 bases spanning the gap. The CDR3 DNA is TGTGCCAGCAGCTTAGTTGGGAAGGGAGTAGATGGCTACACCTTC. It yields the protein CASSLVGKGVDGYTF.

This rearrangement joins TRBV5-6 to TRBJ2-5, with D tentatively TRBD1 or TRBD2 (5 bases each). CDR1 and CDR2 (germline): SGHDT, YYEEEE. The V end lost 4 bases, the J end lost 3 bases, and 13 bases lay between the germline ends. The CDR3 totals 14 residues. As DNA, the CDR3 is TGTGCCAGCAGCAAACGGGACGGGGAAGAGACCCAGTACTTC. As protein: CASSKRDGEETQYF. The whole variable domain, filled in from reference TRBV5-6 and TRBJ2-5, reads DAGVTQSPTHLIKTRGQQVTLRCSPKSGHDTVSWYQQALGQGPQFIFQYYEEEERQRGNFPDRFSGHQFPNYSSELNVNALLLGDSALYLCASSKRDGEETQYFGPGTRLLVL.

The chain has TRBV9 and TRBJ2-7; 10 positions match TRBD2. Germline lookup yields CDR1 SGDLS and CDR2 YYNGEE. The J segment lost 3 bases and the V segment lost 4 bases, leaving 10 bases of the junction unmatched. The CDR3 sequence is 16 residues long. CDR3 bases: TGTGCCAGCAGCTTAGACCCAGCGGGGGGGATCTACGAGCAGTACTTC. Encoded protein: CASSLDPAGGIYEQYF.

The chain employs TRBV18 and TRBJ2-1, with TRBD2 identical over 10 bases. The CDR3 totals 14 residues. Germline CDR1 is KGHSH and CDR2 is LQKENI. V dropped 2 bases and J dropped 8; count of bases not matched to a gene: 3. The CDR3 nucleotides are TGTGCCAGCTCACCAAGAGCGGGAGGGGATGAGCAGTTCTTC. It is translated as CASSPRAGGDEQFF.

This clone has more than one count but fewer than ten. The chain joins TRBV9 to TRBJ1-1; no clear D gene. V was pared by 2 bases and J by 1 base, with 6 bases between. Germline CDR1 and CDR2: SGDLS and YYNGEE. The CDR3 covers 13 residues. The CDR3 sequence is CASSVGRNTEAFF. The DNA for the CDR3 is TGTGCCAGCAGCGTGGGCAGGAACACTGAAGCTTTCTTT.

This clone was detected once. The chain is built from TRBV19 and TRBJ1-1; 10 bases align to TRBD1. Trimming took 4 bases from V and 4 from J; bases not matched to a gene: 6. This CDR3 region has 15 residues. CDR1 LNHDA and CDR2 SQIVND come from the germline V gene (reference sequence). This chain's CDR3 is CASSTRQGAGTEAFF. The DNA for the CDR3 is TGTGCCAGTAGTACAAGACAGGGGGCGGGCACTGAAGCTTTCTTT.

The chain combines TRBV6-5 with TRBJ2-4; TRBD1 aligns across 10 bases. After removal of 0 bases from V and 6 bases from J, the junction contained 2 bases not matched to a gene. CDR1 is MNHEY, CDR2 SVGAGI, per germline. This CDR3 has 15 amino acids. The CDR3 protein is CASSYSRTGGNIQYF. The CDR3 bases are TGTGCCAGCAGTTACTCGAGGACAGGGGGAAACATTCAGTACTTC.

The chain couples TRBV5-4 to TRBJ1-1, with D hard to call. CDR3 length equals 15 residues. The germline V gene encodes CDR1 SGHNT and CDR2 YYREEE (reference sequence). V dropped 2 bases and J dropped 0 bases, with 11 bases sitting between them. The CDR3, as DNA: TGTGCCAGCAGCTTTGACGGGTCCATGAACACTGAAGCTTTCTTT. This codes for CASSFDGSMNTEAFF.

The rearrangement links TRBV6-1 to TRBJ2-7; the match to TRBD1 covers 7 bases. The CDR3 runs 14 residues. The V gene's germline CDR1 is MNHNS and CDR2 SASEGT. The V and J ends lost 2 bases and 2 bases, in that order; junction bases with no gene match: 3. This chain's CDR3 is CASSEQTGTYEQYF. CDR3 DNA sequence: TGTGCCAGCAGTGAACAGACAGGGACCTACGAGCAGTACTTC.

CDR3: CASSGDRRGSGNYGYTF. For the CDR3, the DNA is TGTGCCAGCAGTGGAGACAGGAGGGGGTCCGGGAACTATGGCTACACCTTC. This rearrangement joins TRBV6-1 to TRBJ1-2; D is possibly TRBD1 (6 bases). CDR1 MNHNS and CDR2 SASEGT come from the germline V gene. The CDR3 length is 17 residues. The V end was cut by 4 bases, the J end by 2 bases, with 20 bases between.

The rearrangement links TRBV5-1 to TRBJ1-1; unclear D gene. V lost 0 bases to trimming and J lost 5 bases, with 14 bases between them. Germline V gives CDR1 SGHRS, CDR2 YFSETQ. The CDR3 is made up of 15 amino acids. CDR3 sequence: CASSLATPTLTEAFF. CDR3 sequence (DNA): TGCGCCAGCAGCTTGGCGACCCCAACCCTAACTGAAGCTTTCTTT.

The CDR3 protein is CASSSSTGGDYGYTF. In DNA, the CDR3 is TGTGCCAGCAGCTCATCGACAGGGGGGGACTATGGCTACACCTTC. V is TRBV7-2 and J is TRBJ1-2; TRBD1 agrees at 9 bases. Trimming at V came to 4 bases and at J to 3 bases, leaving 6 bases not matched to a gene. The CDR3 loop spans 15 amino acids. The germline CDR1 and CDR2 sequences are SGHTA and FQGNSA.

The chain uses TRBV5-1 and TRBJ2-5, with D possibly TRBD2 on 6 matching bases. The V gene's germline CDR1 is SGHRS and CDR2 YFSETQ. The V end lost 0 bases, the J end lost 5 bases, and 8 bases lay between the germline ends. The CDR3 consists of 13 residues. The CDR3 region has the DNA TGCGCCAGCAGCTTGGGGGAGGCGGAGACCCAGTACTTC. As protein: CASSLGEAETQYF. Full variable domain (missing parts from reference TRBV5-1 and TRBJ2-5): KAGVTQTPRYLIKTRGQQVTLSCSPISGHRSVSWYQQTPGQGLQFLFEYFSETQRNKGNFPGRFSGRQFSNSRSEMNVSTLELGDSALYLCASSLGEAETQYFGPGTRLLVL.

The gene calls are TRBV5-1 and TRBJ2-7, with no clear D. Germline lookup yields CDR1 SGHRS and CDR2 YFSETQ. Deletions cut 4 bases from V and 5 bases from J, with 13 bases between. The CDR3 runs 13 residues. The CDR3 nucleotides are TGCGCCAGCAGCCCGGGTGGACCGAACGAGCAGTACTTC. It yields the protein CASSPGGPNEQYF. Supplemented by reference TRBV5-1 and TRBJ2-7, the full variable domain reads KAGVTQTPRYLIKTRGQQVTLSCSPISGHRSVSWYQQTPGQGLQFLFEYFSETQRNKGNFPGRFSGRQFSNSRSEMNVSTLELGDSALYLCASSPGGPNEQYFGPGTRLTVT.

V is TRBV6-1 and J is TRBJ2-1; 9 nucleotides align to TRBD1. CDR3 length: 16 amino acids. The germline V gene encodes CDR1 MNHNS and CDR2 SASEGT. V lost 7 bases to trimming and J lost 6 bases; unmatched junction nucleotides: 13. CDR3 sequence reads: CASTEDGTGGFNEQFF. CDR3 coding DNA: TGTGCCAGCACTGAGGACGGAACAGGGGGCTTCAATGAGCAGTTCTTC.

CDR3 residues: CASSSASYTDTQYF. The CDR3 nucleotides read TGTGCCAGCAGTTCCGCAAGTTACACAGATACGCAGTATTTT. This rearrangement joins TRBV6-5 to TRBJ2-3; D is unresolved. Germline V gives CDR1 MNHEY, CDR2 SVGAGI. The ends were cut back, 4 bases at V and 2 bases at J, with 10 bases in the middle. The CDR3 covers 14 residues.

This sequence joins TRBV14 and TRBJ2-2; D gene ambiguous. The CDR3 runs to 14 residues. Germline CDR1 is SGHDN and CDR2 is FVKESK. Trimming took 3 bases from V and 6 from J, leaving 11 bases between them. In nucleotides, the CDR3 is TGTGCCAGCAGCCAGCTAATTGGTTCCGGGGAGCTGTTTTTT. It is translated as CASSQLIGSGELFF.

A single count supports this clone. The chain is built from TRBV2 and TRBJ1-2; the D is unclear. CDR3 length: 15 residues. V lost 0 bases to trimming and J lost 0 bases, with 8 bases between them. Germline loops: CDR1 SNHLY, CDR2 FYNNEI. The CDR3 reads CASSEAHGANYGYTF. CDR3 DNA sequence: TGTGCCAGCAGTGAAGCTCACGGAGCTAACTATGGCTACACCTTC.

In DNA form, the CDR3 reads TGTGCCAGCAGTGCAGGGTTCGGGGAGCTGTTTTTT. Amino acid sequence: CASSAGFGELFF. The chain employs TRBV28 and TRBJ2-2; D possibly corresponds to TRBD1 (5 bases). V was shortened by 5 bases and J by 7 bases, with 8 bases between the two germline ends. The germline CDR1 and CDR2 sequences are MDHEN and SYDVKM. The CDR3 totals 12 residues.

In its sample, this clone was seen once. This rearrangement joins TRBV21-1 to TRBJ1-2. TRBV21-1 is reported as a pseudogene. CDR3 length: 16 amino acids. As DNA, the CDR3 is TGTGCCAGCAGCAAAAGCGGGGAGGATATCGGCTATGGCTACACCTTC. Protein: CASSKSGEDIGYGYTF.

On this clone: This specimen includes other DNA sequences encoding the same CDR3. This chain connects TRBV30 to TRBJ1-5; no firm D call. CDR1 GTSNPN and CDR2 SVGIG come from the germline V gene (reference sequence). V lost 0 bases to trimming and J lost 10 bases, with 16 bases between them. The CDR3 contains 14 residues. The CDR3 spells CAWSVQGGEGPQHF. In DNA form, the CDR3 reads TGTGCCTGGAGTGTGCAAGGTGGGGAGGGTCCCCAGCATTTT.